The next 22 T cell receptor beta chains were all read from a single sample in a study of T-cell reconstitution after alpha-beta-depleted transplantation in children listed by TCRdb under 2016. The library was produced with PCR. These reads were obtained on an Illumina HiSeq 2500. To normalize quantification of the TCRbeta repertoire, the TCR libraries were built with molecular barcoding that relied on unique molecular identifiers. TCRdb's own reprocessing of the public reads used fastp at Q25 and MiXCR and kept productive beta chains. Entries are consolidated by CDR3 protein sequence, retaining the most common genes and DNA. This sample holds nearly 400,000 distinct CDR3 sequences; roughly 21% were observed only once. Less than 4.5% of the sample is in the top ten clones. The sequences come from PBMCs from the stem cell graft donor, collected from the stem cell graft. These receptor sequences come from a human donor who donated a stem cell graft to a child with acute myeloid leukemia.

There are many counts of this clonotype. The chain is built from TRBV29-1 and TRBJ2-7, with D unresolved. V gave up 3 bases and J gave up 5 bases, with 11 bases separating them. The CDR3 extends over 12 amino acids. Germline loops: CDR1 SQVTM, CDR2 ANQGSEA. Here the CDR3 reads CSVEDFADEQYF. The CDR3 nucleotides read TGCAGCGTTGAGGATTTTGCGGACGAGCAGTACTTC.

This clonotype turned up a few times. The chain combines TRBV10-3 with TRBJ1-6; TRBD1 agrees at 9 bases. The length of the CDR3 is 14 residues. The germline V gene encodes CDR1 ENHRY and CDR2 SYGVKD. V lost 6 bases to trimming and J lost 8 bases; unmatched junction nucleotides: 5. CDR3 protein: CAISPDRGDSPLHF. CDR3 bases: TGTGCCATCAGCCCAGACAGGGGGGATTCACCCCTCCACTTT.

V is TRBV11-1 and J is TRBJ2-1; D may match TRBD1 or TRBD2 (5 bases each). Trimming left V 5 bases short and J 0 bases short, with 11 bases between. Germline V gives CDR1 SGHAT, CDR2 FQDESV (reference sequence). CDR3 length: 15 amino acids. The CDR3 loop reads CASSNRDGSYNEQFF. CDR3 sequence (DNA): TGTGCCAGCAGCAACCGGGACGGCTCCTACAATGAGCAGTTCTTC.

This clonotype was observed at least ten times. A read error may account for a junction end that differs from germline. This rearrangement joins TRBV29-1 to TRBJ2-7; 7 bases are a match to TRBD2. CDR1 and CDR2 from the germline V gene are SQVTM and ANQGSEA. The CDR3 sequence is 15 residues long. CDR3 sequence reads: CSVEVAGVGSSEQYF. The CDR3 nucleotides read TGCAGCGTTGAAGTGGCGGGAGTGGGTTCCTCCGAGCAGTACTTC.

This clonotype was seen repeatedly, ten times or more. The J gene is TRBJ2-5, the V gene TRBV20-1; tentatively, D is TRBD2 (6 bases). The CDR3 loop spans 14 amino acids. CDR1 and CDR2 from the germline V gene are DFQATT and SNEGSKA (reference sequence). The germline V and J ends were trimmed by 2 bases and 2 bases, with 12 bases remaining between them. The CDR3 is CSARRPGTQETQYF. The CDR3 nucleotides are TGCAGTGCTAGAAGGCCCGGGACTCAAGAGACCCAGTACTTC.

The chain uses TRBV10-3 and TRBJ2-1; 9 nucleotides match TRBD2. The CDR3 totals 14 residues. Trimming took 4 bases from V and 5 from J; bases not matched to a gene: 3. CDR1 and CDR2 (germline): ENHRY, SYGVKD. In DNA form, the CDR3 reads TGTGCCATCAGTGGCGCGGGAGGGGACAATGAGCAGTTCTTC. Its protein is CAISGAGGDNEQFF.

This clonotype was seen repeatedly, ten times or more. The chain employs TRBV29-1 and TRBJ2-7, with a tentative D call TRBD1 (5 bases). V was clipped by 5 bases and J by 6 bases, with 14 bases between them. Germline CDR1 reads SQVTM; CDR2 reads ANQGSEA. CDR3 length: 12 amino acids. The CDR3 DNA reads TGCAGCGTTAGCCTCCAGGGTTCCGAGCAGTACTTC. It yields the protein CSVSLQGSEQYF.

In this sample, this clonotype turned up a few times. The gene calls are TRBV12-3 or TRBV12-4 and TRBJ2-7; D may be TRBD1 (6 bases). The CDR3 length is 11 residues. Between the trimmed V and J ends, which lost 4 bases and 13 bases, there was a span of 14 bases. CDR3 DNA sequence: TGTGCCAGCAGTTCCTCCGGGACAAGCTACTTC. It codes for CASSSSGTSYF.

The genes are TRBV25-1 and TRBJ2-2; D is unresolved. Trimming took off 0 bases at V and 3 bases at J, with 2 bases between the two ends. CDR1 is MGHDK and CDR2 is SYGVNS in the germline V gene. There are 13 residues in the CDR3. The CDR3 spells CASSEYYTGELFF. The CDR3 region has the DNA TGTGCCAGCAGTGAATACTACACCGGGGAGCTGTTTTTT.

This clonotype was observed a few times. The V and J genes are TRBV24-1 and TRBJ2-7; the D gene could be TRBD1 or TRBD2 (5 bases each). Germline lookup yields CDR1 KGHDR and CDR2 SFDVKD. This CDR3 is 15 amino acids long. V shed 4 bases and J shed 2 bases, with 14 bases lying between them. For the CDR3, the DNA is TGTGCCACCAGTGACACCGGGACCCAGGCCTACGAGCAGTACTTC. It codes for CATSDTGTQAYEQYF.

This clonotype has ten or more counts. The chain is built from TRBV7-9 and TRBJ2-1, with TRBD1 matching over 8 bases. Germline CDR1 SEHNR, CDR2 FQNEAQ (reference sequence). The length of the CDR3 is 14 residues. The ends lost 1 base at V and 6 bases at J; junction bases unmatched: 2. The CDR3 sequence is CASSLGQGSNEQFF. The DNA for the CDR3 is TGTGCCAGCAGCTTAGGACAGGGGAGCAATGAGCAGTTCTTC.

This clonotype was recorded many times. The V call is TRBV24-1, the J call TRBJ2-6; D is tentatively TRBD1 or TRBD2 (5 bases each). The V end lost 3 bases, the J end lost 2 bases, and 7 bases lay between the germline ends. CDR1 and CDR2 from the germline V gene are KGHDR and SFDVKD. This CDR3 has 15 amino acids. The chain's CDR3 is CATSDGTAGANVLTF. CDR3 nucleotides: TGTGCCACCAGTGATGGGACGGCTGGGGCCAACGTCCTGACTTTC.

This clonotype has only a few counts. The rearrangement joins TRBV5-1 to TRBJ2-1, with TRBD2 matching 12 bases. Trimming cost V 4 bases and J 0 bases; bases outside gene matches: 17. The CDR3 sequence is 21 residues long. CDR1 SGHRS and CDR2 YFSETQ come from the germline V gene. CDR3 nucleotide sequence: TGCGCCAGCAGCCCTCGGTCTAGCGGGAGGGCCGAGGTGTTCTCCTACAATGAGCAGTTCTTC. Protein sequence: CASSPRSSGRAEVFSYNEQFF.

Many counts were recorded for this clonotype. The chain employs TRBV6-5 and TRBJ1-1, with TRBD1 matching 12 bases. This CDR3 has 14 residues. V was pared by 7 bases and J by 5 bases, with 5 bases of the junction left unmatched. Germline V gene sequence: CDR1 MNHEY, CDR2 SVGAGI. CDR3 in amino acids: CASNPGQGATEAFF. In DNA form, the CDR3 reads TGTGCCAGCAATCCGGGACAGGGGGCAACTGAAGCTTTCTTT.

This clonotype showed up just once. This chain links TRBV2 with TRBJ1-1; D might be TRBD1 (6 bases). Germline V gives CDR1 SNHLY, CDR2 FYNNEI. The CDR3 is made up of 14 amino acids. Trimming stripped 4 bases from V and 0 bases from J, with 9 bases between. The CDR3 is CASSGTAMNTEAFF. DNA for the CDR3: TGTGCCAGCAGTGGGACAGCTATGAACACTGAAGCTTTCTTT.

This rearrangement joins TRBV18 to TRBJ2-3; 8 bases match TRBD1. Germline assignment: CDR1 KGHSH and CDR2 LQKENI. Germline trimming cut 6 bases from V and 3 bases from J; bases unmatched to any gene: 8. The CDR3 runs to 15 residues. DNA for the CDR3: TGTGCCAGCTCCCTAGGACAGGGACAGACAGATACGCAGTATTTT. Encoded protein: CASSLGQGQTDTQYF.

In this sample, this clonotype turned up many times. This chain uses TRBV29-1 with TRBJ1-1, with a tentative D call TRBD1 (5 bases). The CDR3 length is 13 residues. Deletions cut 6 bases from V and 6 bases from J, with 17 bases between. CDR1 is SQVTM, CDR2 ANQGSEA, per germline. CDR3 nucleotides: TGCAGCGTCGGGTTAAGACAGCAACCTGAAGCTTTCTTT. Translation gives CSVGLRQQPEAFF.

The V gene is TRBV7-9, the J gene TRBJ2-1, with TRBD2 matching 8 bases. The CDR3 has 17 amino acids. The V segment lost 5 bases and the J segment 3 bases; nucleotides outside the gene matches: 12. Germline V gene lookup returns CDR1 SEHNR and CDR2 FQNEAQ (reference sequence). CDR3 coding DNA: TGTGCCAGCAGCCCCCCCGGTATAGCGGGGATCTACAATGAGCAGTTCTTC. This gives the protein CASSPPGIAGIYNEQFF.

CDR3 DNA sequence: TGCAGCGTTGAGACGGCGGGGAGCTCCTACGAGCAGTACTTC. Protein product: CSVETAGSSYEQYF. The J gene is TRBJ2-7, the V gene TRBV29-1, with TRBD2 as a possible D gene (6 bases). V lost 3 bases and J lost 0, with 12 bases in between. This CDR3 is 14 amino acids long. CDR1 and CDR2 (germline): SQVTM, ANQGSEA.

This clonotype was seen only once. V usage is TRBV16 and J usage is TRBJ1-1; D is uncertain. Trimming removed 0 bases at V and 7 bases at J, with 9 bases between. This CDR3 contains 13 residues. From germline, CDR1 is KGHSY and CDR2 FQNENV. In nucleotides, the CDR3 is TGTGCCAGCAGCCAATCCCCGACGCTTGAAGCTTTCTTT. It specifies CASSQSPTLEAFF.

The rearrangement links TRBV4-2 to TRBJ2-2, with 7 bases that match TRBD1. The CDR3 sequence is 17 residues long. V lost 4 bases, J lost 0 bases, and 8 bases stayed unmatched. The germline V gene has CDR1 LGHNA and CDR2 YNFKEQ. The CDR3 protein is CASSPLRDSANTGELFF. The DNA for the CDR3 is TGTGCCAGCAGCCCGCTTCGGGACAGCGCGAACACCGGGGAGCTGTTTTTT.

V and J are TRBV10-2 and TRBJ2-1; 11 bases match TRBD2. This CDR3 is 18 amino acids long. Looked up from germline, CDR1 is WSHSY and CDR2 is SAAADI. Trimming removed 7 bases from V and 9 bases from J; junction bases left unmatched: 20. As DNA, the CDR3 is TGCGCCAGCATTAACGGCGAGCGGGAGACTAGCGGGACCGCTGAGCAGTTCTTC. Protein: CASINGERETSGTAEQFF.